This T cell receptor (beta chain) was profiled in a study of OX40 agonist ivuxolimab in advanced cancers. V was cut by 0 bases and J by 7 bases, with 19 bases left in between. This CDR3 is 17 amino acids long. Germline CDR1 and CDR2: MGHRA and YSYEKL. The data were produced by immunoSEQ multiplex PCR, yet TCRdb's version contains in-frame clones alone and is incomplete. The table lists some 57,000 clones, roughly 90% of them singletons. The rearrangement joins TRBV4-1 to TRBJ2-1, with D maybe TRBD1 (6 bases). The sample here was CD4+ or CD8+ T cells sorted from blood, taken in a trial of the OX40 agonist ivuxolimab. The receptor's source is an adult with an advanced solid tumor such as melanoma, head and neck, liver or kidney cancer. The chain's CDR3 is CASSQDSPHNRENEQFF. CDR3 in DNA: TGCGCCAGCAGCCAAGATTCTCCACACAACAGGGAAAATGAGCAGTTCTTC.